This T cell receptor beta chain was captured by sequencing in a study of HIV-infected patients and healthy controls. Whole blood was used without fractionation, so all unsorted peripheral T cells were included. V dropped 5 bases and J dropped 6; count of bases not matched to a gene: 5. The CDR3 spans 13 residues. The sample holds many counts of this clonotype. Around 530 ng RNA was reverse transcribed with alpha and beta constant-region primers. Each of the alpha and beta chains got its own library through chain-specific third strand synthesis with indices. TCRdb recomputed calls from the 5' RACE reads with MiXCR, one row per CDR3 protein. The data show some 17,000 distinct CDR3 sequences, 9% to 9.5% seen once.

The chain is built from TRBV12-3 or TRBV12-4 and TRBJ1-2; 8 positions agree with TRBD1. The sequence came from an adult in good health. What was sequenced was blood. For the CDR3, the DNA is TGTGCCAGCAGTCTCAGGGGGCTGGATGGCTACACCTTC. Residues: CASSLRGLDGYTF.